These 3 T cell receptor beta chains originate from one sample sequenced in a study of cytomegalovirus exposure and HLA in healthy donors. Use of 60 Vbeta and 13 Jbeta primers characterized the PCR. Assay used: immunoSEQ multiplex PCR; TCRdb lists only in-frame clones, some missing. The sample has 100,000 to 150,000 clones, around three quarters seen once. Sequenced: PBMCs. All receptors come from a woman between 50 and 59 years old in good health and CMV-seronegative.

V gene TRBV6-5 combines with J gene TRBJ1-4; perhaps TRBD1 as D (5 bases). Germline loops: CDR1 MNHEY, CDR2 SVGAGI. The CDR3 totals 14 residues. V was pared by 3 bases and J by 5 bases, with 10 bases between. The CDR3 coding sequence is TGTGCCAGCAGTTATACAGGCTTAAATGAAAAACTGTTTTTT. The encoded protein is CASSYTGLNEKLFF.

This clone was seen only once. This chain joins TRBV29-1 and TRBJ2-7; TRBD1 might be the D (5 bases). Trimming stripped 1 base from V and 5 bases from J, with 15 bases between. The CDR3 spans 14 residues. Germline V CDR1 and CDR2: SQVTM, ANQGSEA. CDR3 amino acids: CSVEGLGRVDEQYF. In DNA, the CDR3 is TGCAGCGTTGAAGGTTTGGGCAGGGTGGACGAGCAGTACTTC.

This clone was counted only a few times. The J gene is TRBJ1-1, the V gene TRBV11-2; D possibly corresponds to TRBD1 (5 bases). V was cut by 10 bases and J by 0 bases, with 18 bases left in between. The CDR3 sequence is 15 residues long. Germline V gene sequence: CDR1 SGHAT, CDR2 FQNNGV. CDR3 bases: TGTGCCACTTCATGGCGGGGCCAAATGAACACTGAAGCTTTCTTT. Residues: CATSWRGQMNTEAFF.